This passage covers 18 T cell receptor beta chains from one sample sequenced in a study of cytomegalovirus exposure and HLA in healthy donors. Profiled with immunoSEQ multiplex PCR; TCRdb holds only in-frame clones, not every one. The profile covers roughly 150,000 clones, with over 85% appearing a single time and 9% to 12% taken by the ten largest. Sequencing was performed on PBMCs. These receptor sequences come from a young woman in good health and CMV-seropositive.

This chain links TRBV11-3 with TRBJ1-4; 8 bases are shared with TRBD1. Trimming removed 1 base from V and 8 bases from J; junction bases left unmatched: 9. The V gene's germline CDR1 is SGHNT and CDR2 YENEEA. This CDR3 region has 16 residues. The CDR3 is CASSLVGAGGAEKLFF. The CDR3 DNA follows: TGTGCCAGCAGCTTAGTGGGTGCAGGGGGCGCGGAAAAACTGTTTTTT.

The CDR3 sequence: CASSQGGVSSGNTIYF. CDR3 DNA: TGTGCCAGCAGTCAGGGAGGGGTAAGCTCTGGAAACACCATATATTTT. The V and J genes are TRBV28 and TRBJ1-3; maybe TRBD1 (5 bases). V lost 5 bases to trimming and J lost 0 bases, with 14 bases between them. Germline V gene lookup returns CDR1 MDHEN and CDR2 SYDVKM. The CDR3 consists of 16 residues.

V usage is TRBV6-5 and J usage is TRBJ2-5; D gene uncertain. V shed 6 bases and J shed 4 bases, with 15 bases lying between them. Per the germline V gene, CDR1 is MNHEY and CDR2 is SVGAGI. CDR3 length: 14 residues. Here the CDR3 DNA reads TGTGCCAGCAGCCAATTTGGGCCCGCAGAGACCCAGTACTTC. Its translation: CASSQFGPAETQYF.

This chain uses TRBV7-8 with TRBJ1-2; tentative D call: TRBD1 (5 bases). V lost 1 base and J lost 1, with 13 bases in between. The CDR3 has 16 residues. Germline CDR1 SGHVS, CDR2 FQNEAQ. The CDR3 loop is CASSLVPRADNYGYTF. In nucleotides, the CDR3 is TGTGCCAGCAGCTTAGTACCCAGGGCCGATAACTATGGCTACACCTTC.

On this clone itself: Mismatch with germline at one junction end may stem from a read error. The CDR3 spells CASSLGREGNHEQFF. DNA of the CDR3: TGCGCCAGCAGTTTGGGACGGGAGGGGAATCATGAGCAGTTCTTC. The chain links TRBV5-1 to TRBJ2-1; 8 positions match TRBD2. In germline, CDR1 is SGHRS, CDR2 YFSETQ. This CDR3 has 15 residues.

The rearrangement uses TRBV28 and TRBJ1-5; unclear D gene. Trimming took 6 bases from V and 5 from J, leaving 14 bases between them. The CDR3 loop spans 14 amino acids. The V gene's germline CDR1 is MDHEN and CDR2 SYDVKM. CDR3 sequence: CASSSAPRDQPQHF. DNA for the CDR3: TGTGCCAGCAGCTCCGCCCCTCGGGATCAGCCCCAGCATTTT. The full variable domain, completed using reference TRBV28 and TRBJ1-5, is DVKVTQSSRYLVKRTGEKVFLECVQDMDHENMFWYRQDPGLGLRLIYFSYDVKMKEKGDIPEGYSVSREKKERFSLILESASTNQTSMYLCASSSAPRDQPQHFGDGTRLSIL.

This clone occurred once. V usage is TRBV9 and J usage is TRBJ1-2; D perhaps matches TRBD1 (5 bases). The CDR3 sequence is 13 residues long. V was cut by 3 bases and J by 4 bases, with 10 bases left in between. The germline gives CDR1 SGDLS, CDR2 YYNGEE. CDR3 protein: CASSGGSSYGYTF. The CDR3 nucleotides are TGTGCCAGCAGCGGGGGCTCTAGCTATGGCTACACCTTC.

The gene calls are TRBV4-1 and TRBJ2-7, with 11 bases lining up with TRBD2. The ends lost 4 bases at V and 0 bases at J; junction bases unmatched: 2. The CDR3 has 15 residues. Germline CDR1 is MGHRA and CDR2 is YSYEKL. Written as DNA, the CDR3 is TGCGCCAGCAGCCCACTAGCGGGAGACTCCTACGAGCAGTACTTC. It translates to CASSPLAGDSYEQYF.

The gene calls are TRBV6-1 and TRBJ1-1; D unresolved. Germline CDR1 MNHNS, CDR2 SASEGT. The CDR3 extends over 15 amino acids. V dropped 1 base and J dropped 0 bases, with 9 bases sitting between them. CDR3 amino acids: CASSEEARVNTEAFF. The CDR3 DNA reads TGTGCCAGCAGTGAAGAAGCACGTGTGAACACTGAAGCTTTCTTT.

As DNA, the CDR3 is TGTGCCAGCATCATGATGGGGGGGCTGGAGACCCAGTACTTC. It encodes CASIMMGGLETQYF. V gene TRBV6-1 combines with J gene TRBJ2-5; a weak D match, TRBD2 (7 bases). V lost 7 bases and J lost 5, with 17 bases in between. The CDR3 is made up of 14 amino acids. Germline loops: CDR1 MNHNS, CDR2 SASEGT.

The chain links TRBV2 to TRBJ2-1; D possibly corresponds to TRBD2 (6 bases). From germline, CDR1 is SNHLY and CDR2 FYNNEI. V lost 6 bases to trimming and J lost 4 bases, with 13 bases between them. The CDR3 contains 14 residues. CDR3 bases: TGTGCCAGCAGCCGGGACTCCGCATACAATGAGCAGTTCTTC. As protein: CASSRDSAYNEQFF.

V is TRBV28 and J is TRBJ1-1, with TRBD1 matching over 11 bases. The CDR3 sequence is 15 residues long. J was trimmed by 4 bases and V by 3 bases; bases with no gene match: 4. Germline CDR1 is MDHEN and CDR2 is SYDVKM. The CDR3 DNA reads as TGTGCCAGCAGTTTGTGGACAGGGGGCATCACTGAAGCTTTCTTT. It yields the protein CASSLWTGGITEAFF.

The chain combines TRBV15 with TRBJ2-1; 7 positions agree with TRBD2. The length of the CDR3 is 14 residues. Trimming at V came to 11 bases and at J to 3 bases, leaving 10 bases not matched to a gene. CDR1 is LNHNV, CDR2 YYDKDF, per germline (reference sequence). CDR3: CAVTGDYNYNEQFF. As DNA, the CDR3 is TGTGCCGTCACCGGGGACTACAACTACAATGAGCAGTTCTTC.

The chain carries TRBV11-3 and TRBJ1-3, with D uncertain. The germline CDR1 and CDR2 sequences are SGHNT and YENEEA. The V end lost 5 bases, the J end lost 2 bases, and 19 bases lay between the germline ends. The CDR3 consists of 17 residues. CDR3 in DNA: TGTGCCAGCAGCCAAATCGGACTGCCGAGGACTGGAAACACCATATATTTT. Translating it yields CASSQIGLPRTGNTIYF.

The CDR3 DNA follows: TGTGCCACCAGCAGTGGACTAGCGGGTATTACCGGGGAGCTGTTTTTT. Translating it yields CATSSGLAGITGELFF. The V and J genes are TRBV15 and TRBJ2-2; 11 bases are shared with TRBD2. The V gene end was trimmed by 3 bases and the J gene end by 5 bases; junction bases not matched to a gene: 5. CDR1 LNHNV and CDR2 YYDKDF come from the germline V gene (reference sequence). The CDR3 length is 16 residues.

The chain recombines TRBV6-1 with TRBJ2-2; D is perhaps TRBD1 (5 bases). This CDR3 comprises 13 residues. Deletions cut 2 bases from V and 6 bases from J, with 7 bases between. Germline V gives CDR1 MNHNS, CDR2 SASEGT. The CDR3 here is CASSEQGAGELFF. The CDR3 nucleotides read TGTGCCAGCAGTGAACAGGGCGCCGGGGAGCTGTTTTTT.

The V and J genes are TRBV9 and TRBJ2-1; 9 positions agree with TRBD1. The CDR3 spans 15 residues. Per the germline V gene, CDR1 is SGDLS and CDR2 is YYNGEE. The trim removed 3 bases at V and 7 bases at J, leaving 8 bases unmatched. The CDR3 spells CASSAGQGVLNEQFF. Here the CDR3 DNA reads TGTGCCAGCAGCGCGGGACAGGGTGTCTTAAATGAGCAGTTCTTC.

This chain connects TRBV19 to TRBJ1-4; TRBD1 aligns across 8 bases. Germline V gives CDR1 LNHDA, CDR2 SQIVND (reference sequence). V trimming: 3 bases; J trimming: 0 bases; junction bases outside the gene matches: 6. The CDR3 covers 17 residues. The CDR3 is CASSMGRGRTTNEKLFF. Written as DNA, the CDR3 is TGTGCCAGTAGTATGGGCAGGGGGCGAACAACTAATGAAAAACTGTTTTTT.